This T cell receptor beta chain was profiled in a study of blood T cell repertoires in COVID-19. Study-level information: Sample material is recorded as cDNA or gDNA derived from T cells, B-cell-depleted T cells, or PBMCs.

Across 24 US areas, participants ranged in age from about 18 to 90 years. Allocation to cohorts depended on clinical history reported by the participants. Before they entered the study, exposed participants had met a COVID-19 case within 2 weeks. With 1 base removed from V and 6 bases from J, the gap between germline ends came to 10 bases. Per the germline V gene, CDR1 is MGHRA and CDR2 is YSYEKL. CDR3 length: 14 amino acids. Produced via immunoSEQ multiplex PCR; TCRdb's table is partial and in-frame only. The sample holds a few hundred thousand clones, nearly 90% seen once. The count of this clone is one.

This sequence was found in a woman aged 45-60 years who had been exposed to COVID-19. The chain employs TRBV4-1 and TRBJ2-1; D might be TRBD1 (6 bases). The sequenced sample consisted of PBMCs or T cells enriched from blood (not recorded which). CDR3 loop: CASSQAPGVNEQFF. CDR3 sequence (DNA): TGCGCCAGCAGCCAAGCGCCAGGGGTCAATGAGCAGTTCTTC.